These T cell receptor beta chains were read from a single sample in a study of technical replicates of blood from several donors. The method was immunoSEQ multiplex PCR; TCRdb's version includes in-frame clones alone and lacks a portion of them. The sample holds about 44,000 clones; over 95% are singletons and the top ten take 0.35% to 0.45%. The sequencing sample was made of T cells isolated from PBMCs. These receptors were collected from a human donor in good health. Both conserved end residues are part of each CDR3. A D gene is named only where the DNA matches it firmly. Not every row has a clone size; where given, it reads once, few, many or a size class.

>-|TRBJ2-2|-|TRBV7-3
TGTGCCAGCAGCTCCCAAGCGGGCGGGATCTACACCGGGGAGCTGTTTTTT
CASSSQAGGIYTGELFF
>TRBD1|TRBJ2-7|-|TRBV5-1
TGCGCCAGCAGCCTTACAGGGGATGAGCAGTACTTC
CASSLTGDEQYF
>-|TRBJ1-1|-|TRBV28
TGTGCCAGCAGTTATTCAGGGGACACTGAAGCTTTCTTT
CASSYSGDTEAFF
>-|TRBJ1-1|-|TRBV18
TGTGCCAGCTCACTCAGACAGGTTGGGGACACTGAAGCTTTCTTT
CASSLRQVGDTEAFF
>TRBD1|TRBJ2-7|-|TRBV12-5
TGTGCTAGTGGGAGGGACAGCCTACTCTACGAGCAGTACTTC
CASGRDSLLYEQYF
>TRBD2|TRBJ2-1|-|TRBV15
TGTGCCACCAGCTTTCTAGCGGGAGCTTACAATGAGCAGTTCTTC
CATSFLAGAYNEQFF
>TRBD2|TRBJ2-7|-|TRBV30
TGTGCCTGGAGGACAGCGGGAGGGCGGGGCGAGCAGTACTTC
CAWRTAGGRGEQYF
>-|TRBJ2-1|-|TRBV29-1
TGCAGCGTCATGATAGGACTCCATGAGCAGTTCTTC
CSVMIGLHEQFF
>-|TRBJ1-1|-|TRBV7-9
TGTGCCAGCAGCCCAAGCGGGAACACTGAAGCTTTCTTT
CASSPSGNTEAFF
>TRBD1|TRBJ2-7|-|TRBV9
TGTGCCAGCAGCGGGGGGGACAGGGGAGGGCAGGACGAGCAGTACTTC
CASSGGDRGGQDEQYF
>-|TRBJ2-5|-|TRBV4-3
TGCGCCAGCAGCCAAGAGAGAGGACTGGATTTCCCAGAGACCCAGTACTTC
CASSQERGLDFPETQYF
>TRBD2|TRBJ2-7|-|TRBV7-2
TGTGCCAGCAGCCTAGAAGCGGGAGGGACCTACGAGCAGTACTTC
CASSLEAGGTYEQYF
>-|TRBJ1-4|-|TRBV6-6
TGTGCCAGCAGTAAACTTGAAAAACTGTTTTTT
CASSKLEKLFF
>TRBD1|TRBJ1-4|-|TRBV4-3
TGCGCCAGCAGCGGACAGGGGGCGTTGGGTGAAAAACTGTTTTTT
CASSGQGALGEKLFF
>-|TRBJ2-3|-|TRBV7-9
TGTGCCAGCAGCTTAACGGTGGGGGCCCCAGATACGCAGTATTTT
CASSLTVGAPDTQYF
>-|TRBJ2-2|-|TRBV25-1
TGTGCCAGCAGTGGGCTCGGGGAGCTGTTTTTT
CASSGLGELFF
>-|TRBJ2-7|-|TRBV7-9
TGTGCCAGCAGCTCGGGACTGACCTACGAGCAGTACTTC
CASSSGLTYEQYF
>-|TRBJ2-2|-|TRBV2
TGTGCCAGCTCGGACTTCAACACCGGGGAGCTGTTTTTT
CASSDFNTGELFF
>-|TRBJ2-7|-|TRBV5-4
TGTGCCACCAAATTCCAGGGTGGGGGGTACGAGCAGTACTTC
CATKFQGGGYEQYF
>-|TRBJ2-1|-|TRBV29-1
TGCAGCGCCCGCATGGGCACGAATGAGCAGTTCTTC
CSARMGTNEQFF
>-|TRBJ2-3|-|TRBV5-1
TGCGCCAGCAGCTTGGAAGCGACTTATACTAACTCCAGTGCAGATACGCAGTATTTT
CASSLEATYTNSSADTQYF
>-|TRBJ2-7|once|TRBV5-5
TGTGCCAGCAGCTTGTTCGCGAACTCCGACTACGAGCAGTACTTC
CASSLFANSDYEQYF
>TRBD1|TRBJ1-5|-|TRBV27
TGTGCCAGCAGTTTATCAGGGGGCTATAGCAATCAGCCCCAGCATTTT
CASSLSGGYSNQPQHF
>-|TRBJ1-2|-|TRBV27
TGTGCCAGCAGTCCGATAGGACTAATCGGCTACACCTTC
CASSPIGLIGYTF
>-|TRBJ1-4|-|TRBV6-5
TGTGCCAGCAATAGGGGAGGGCGTAATGAAAAACTGTTTTTT
CASNRGGRNEKLFF
>TRBD2|TRBJ2-1|-|TRBV7-9
TGTGCCAGCAGCCTAGGACTAGCGGGTCATAGCTCCTACAATGAGCAGTTCTTC
CASSLGLAGHSSYNEQFF
>-|TRBJ2-7|-|TRBV9
TGTGCCAGCAGCTCGGGAGTTGAAGGCGAGCAGTACTTC
CASSSGVEGEQYF
>-|TRBJ2-5|-|TRBV6-5
TGTGCCAGCAGTTCTCCCGGGAGTGGTAAGACCCAGTACTTC
CASSSPGSGKTQYF
>-|TRBJ1-2|-|TRBV5-1
TGCGCCAGCAGCTTGATCCGTGACTATGGCTACACCTTC
CASSLIRDYGYTF
>-|TRBJ1-5|-|TRBV6-6
TGTGCCAGCAGTCCCCAAAGCAATCAGCCCCAGCATTTT
CASSPQSNQPQHF
>-|TRBJ2-2|-|TRBV2
TGTGCCAGCAGGTTTTTCGCGAACACCGGGGAGCTGTTTTTT
CASRFFANTGELFF
>-|TRBJ2-2|-|TRBV7-2
TGTGCCAGCAGCCTTATGGAGGGCACCGGGGAGCTGTTTTTT
CASSLMEGTGELFF
>TRBD2|TRBJ2-1|-|TRBV5-1
TGCGCCAGCAGCTTTGGGGGGGGAAATGAGCAGTTCTTC
CASSFGGGNEQFF
>-|TRBJ1-1|-|TRBV9
TGTGCCAGCAGCCCTACTAATCATCACACTGAAGCTTTCTTT
CASSPTNHHTEAFF
>-|TRBJ2-7|-|TRBV18
TGTGCCAGCTCACCAGGGACAACTAGCTCCTACGAGCAGTACTTC
CASSPGTTSSYEQYF